One and the same sample provided the 6 T cell receptor beta chains below, sequenced in a study of OX40 agonist ivuxolimab in advanced cancers. TCRdb's table, derived via immunoSEQ multiplex PCR, lists solely in-frame clones and lacks some. This table holds 40,000 to 45,000 clones, 80% to 90% found once. Material: CD4+ or CD8+ T cells sorted from blood, obtained in a trial of the OX40 agonist ivuxolimab. Receptor source: an adult with an advanced solid tumor such as melanoma, head and neck, liver or kidney cancer.

The rearrangement links TRBV19 to TRBJ2-1; no clear D. Trimming took off 5 bases at V and 10 bases at J, with 0 bases between the two ends. The CDR3 runs 8 residues. The germline V gene has CDR1 LNHDA and CDR2 SQIVND (reference sequence). CDR3 residues: CASSEQFF. In nucleotides, the CDR3 is TGTGCCAGTAGTGAGCAGTTCTTC.

The chain uses TRBV15 and TRBJ1-3; no clear D gene. Germline V gives CDR1 LNHNV, CDR2 YYDKDF (reference sequence). The CDR3 is 13 residues long. V gave up 4 bases and J gave up 4 bases, with 8 bases separating them. Written as DNA, the CDR3 is TGTGCCACCAGCACGTTTCAGGGAAACACCATATATTTT. It translates to CATSTFQGNTIYF.

The rearrangement joins TRBV5-1 to TRBJ1-1; D is possibly TRBD1 (5 bases). Trimming left V 2 bases short and J 0 bases short, with 11 bases between. The germline gives CDR1 SGHRS, CDR2 YFSETQ. The CDR3 sequence is 15 residues long. The CDR3 nucleotides read TGCGCCAGCAGCTTTTACCAGGGCATGAACACTGAAGCTTTCTTT. Translated, it gives CASSFYQGMNTEAFF.

The rearrangement joins TRBV21-1 to TRBJ1-3; TRBD1, as called in the table, went unchecked against the DNA. TRBV21-1 is designated a pseudogene. The CDR3 consists of 16 residues. As DNA, the CDR3 is TGTGCCAGCAGCATCTTACAGGTCATCTTCGGAAACACCATATATTTT. Residues: CASSILQVIFGNTIYF.

V usage is TRBV9 and J usage is TRBJ2-3; D is tentatively TRBD1 or TRBD2 (5 bases each). Trimming took off 2 bases at V and 6 bases at J, with 16 bases between the two ends. Looked up from germline, CDR1 is SGDLS and CDR2 is YYNGEE. This CDR3 has 15 amino acids. The CDR3 sequence: CASSVGAYRPDTQYF. Written as DNA, the CDR3 is TGTGCCAGCAGCGTCGGGGCCTACCGACCTGATACGCAGTATTTT.

V is TRBV30 and J is TRBJ2-1; 10 positions agree with TRBD2. V lost 3 bases, J lost 7 bases, and 9 bases stayed unmatched. The length of the CDR3 is 15 residues. CDR1 GTSNPN and CDR2 SVGIG come from the germline V gene (reference sequence). The CDR3 protein is CAWSEGLAGENEQFF. The CDR3 nucleotides are TGTGCCTGGAGCGAGGGGCTAGCGGGAGAGAATGAGCAGTTCTTC.